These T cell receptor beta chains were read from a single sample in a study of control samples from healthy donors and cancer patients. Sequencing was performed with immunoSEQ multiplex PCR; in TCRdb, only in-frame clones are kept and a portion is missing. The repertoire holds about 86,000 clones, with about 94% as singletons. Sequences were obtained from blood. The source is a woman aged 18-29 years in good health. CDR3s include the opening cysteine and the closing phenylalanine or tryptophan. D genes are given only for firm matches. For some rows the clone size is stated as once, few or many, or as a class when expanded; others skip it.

cdr3_aa: CASSPSGQNYGYTF
cdr3_nt: TGTGCCAGCAGCCCCAGCGGGCAGAACTATGGCTACACCTTC
v_call: TRBV5-4
clone_size: NA
d_call: NA
j_call: TRBJ1-2

cdr3_aa: CASSLINYGYTF
cdr3_nt: TGTGCCAGCAGTTTAATAAACTATGGCTACACCTTC
v_call: TRBV28
clone_size: NA
d_call: NA
j_call: TRBJ1-2

cdr3_aa: CASRPGTGVYQPQHF
cdr3_nt: TGTGCCAGCAGGCCTGGGACAGGGGTATATCAGCCCCAGCATTTT
v_call: TRBV28
clone_size: NA
d_call: TRBD1
j_call: TRBJ1-5

cdr3_aa: CASSLSGGDQPQHF
cdr3_nt: TGTGCCAGTAGTTTATCAGGGGGCGATCAGCCCCAGCATTTT
v_call: TRBV19
clone_size: NA
d_call: TRBD1
j_call: TRBJ1-5

cdr3_aa: CASSLIQDSSNEQFF
cdr3_nt: TGCGCCAGCAGCTTGATTCAGGACAGTAGTAATGAGCAGTTCTTC
v_call: TRBV5-1
clone_size: NA
d_call: NA
j_call: TRBJ2-1

cdr3_aa: CASRDRAGNSNQPQHF
cdr3_nt: TGTGCCAGCAGGGACAGGGCGGGGAATAGCAATCAGCCCCAGCATTTT
v_call: TRBV27
clone_size: NA
d_call: TRBD1
j_call: TRBJ1-5

cdr3_aa: CASALGGRGIHNEQFF
cdr3_nt: TGTGCCAGTGCATTGGGAGGACGGGGAATTCACAATGAGCAGTTCTTC
v_call: TRBV19
clone_size: NA
d_call: NA
j_call: TRBJ2-1

cdr3_aa: CATSVTPGQGGNEQFF
cdr3_nt: TGTGCCACCAGTGTGACCCCCGGACAGGGGGGCAATGAGCAGTTCTTC
v_call: TRBV24-1
clone_size: NA
d_call: TRBD1
j_call: TRBJ2-1

cdr3_aa: CASSYSLETQYF
cdr3_nt: TGTGCCAGCAGTTACTCCCTGGAGACCCAGTACTTC
v_call: TRBV6-2/TRBV6-3
clone_size: few
d_call: NA
j_call: TRBJ2-5

cdr3_aa: CASSERGPQETQYF
cdr3_nt: TGTGCCAGCAGTGAAAGGGGGCCACAAGAGACCCAGTACTTC
v_call: TRBV2
clone_size: NA
d_call: TRBD1
j_call: TRBJ2-5

cdr3_aa: CASSAGVLYEQYF
cdr3_nt: TGTGCCAGCAGCGCTGGTGTCCTTTACGAGCAGTACTTC
v_call: TRBV27
clone_size: NA
d_call: NA
j_call: TRBJ2-7

cdr3_aa: CASSSKWVNTEAFF
cdr3_nt: TGTGCCAGCAGCTCGAAGTGGGTGAACACTGAAGCTTTCTTT
v_call: TRBV27
clone_size: NA
d_call: NA
j_call: TRBJ1-1

cdr3_aa: CASSLGRLNEQFF
cdr3_nt: TGCGCCAGCAGTCTAGGCCGACTCAATGAGCAGTTCTTC
v_call: TRBV23-1
clone_size: NA
d_call: NA
j_call: TRBJ2-1

cdr3_aa: CASSPLTGLGGYTF
cdr3_nt: TGTGCCAGCAGTCCACTTACCGGACTTGGTGGCTACACCTTC
v_call: TRBV27
clone_size: NA
d_call: NA
j_call: TRBJ1-2

cdr3_aa: CASSVRDRGSPLHF
cdr3_nt: TGTGCCAGCAGCGTACGGGACAGGGGTTCACCCCTCCACTTT
v_call: TRBV9
clone_size: NA
d_call: TRBD1
j_call: TRBJ1-6

cdr3_aa: CASSLAGGGYGYTF
cdr3_nt: TGCGCCAGCAGCTTGGCCGGAGGAGGGTATGGCTACACCTTC
v_call: TRBV5-1
clone_size: NA
d_call: NA
j_call: TRBJ1-2

cdr3_aa: CASSSTQGAFTEAFF
cdr3_nt: TGTGCCAGCAGTTCTACCCAGGGGGCATTCACTGAAGCTTTCTTT
v_call: TRBV5-4
clone_size: once
d_call: TRBD1
j_call: TRBJ1-1

cdr3_aa: CASRPTSGGADTQYF
cdr3_nt: TGTGCCAGCAGACCCACTAGCGGGGGGGCAGATACGCAGTATTTT
v_call: TRBV6-6
clone_size: NA
d_call: TRBD2
j_call: TRBJ2-3

cdr3_aa: CASSWGLSGNTIYF
cdr3_nt: TGTGCCAGCAGTTGGGGGTTAAGTGGAAACACCATATATTTT
v_call: TRBV5-4
clone_size: NA
d_call: NA
j_call: TRBJ1-3

cdr3_aa: CASSPPRGQVGTEAFF
cdr3_nt: TGTGCCAGCAGCCCCCCTCGGGGGCAGGTAGGCACTGAAGCTTTCTTT
v_call: TRBV28
clone_size: once
d_call: NA
j_call: TRBJ1-1

cdr3_aa: CASSTTVNTIYF
cdr3_nt: TGTGCCAGTAGTACCACGGTTAACACCATATATTTT
v_call: TRBV19
clone_size: NA
d_call: NA
j_call: TRBJ1-3

cdr3_aa: CASSDYKKDVGYEQYF
cdr3_nt: TGTGCCAGCAGTGACTATAAGAAGGACGTAGGCTACGAGCAGTACTTC
v_call: TRBV6-4
clone_size: NA
d_call: NA
j_call: TRBJ2-7

cdr3_aa: CASRWAGVGSYEQYF
cdr3_nt: TGTGCCAGCAGATGGGCGGGAGTAGGCTCCTACGAGCAGTACTTC
v_call: TRBV2
clone_size: NA
d_call: TRBD2
j_call: TRBJ2-7

cdr3_aa: CASSQTAGSYEQYF
cdr3_nt: TGTGCCAGCAGCCAAACAGCAGGGTCCTACGAGCAGTACTTC
v_call: TRBV3-1/TRBV3-2
clone_size: NA
d_call: NA
j_call: TRBJ2-7

cdr3_aa: CASSLGVGEVEKLFF
cdr3_nt: TGTGCCAGCAGCTTGGGTGTAGGGGAGGTGGAAAAACTGTTTTTT
v_call: TRBV5-6
clone_size: NA
d_call: NA
j_call: TRBJ1-4

cdr3_aa: CASNPVYEQYF
cdr3_nt: TGTGCCAGCAACCCCGTGTACGAGCAGTACTTC
v_call: TRBV27
clone_size: once
d_call: NA
j_call: TRBJ2-7

cdr3_aa: CASSRTVTYEQYF
cdr3_nt: TGTGCCAGCAGCCGTACAGTCACCTACGAGCAGTACTTC
v_call: TRBV14
clone_size: NA
d_call: NA
j_call: TRBJ2-7

cdr3_aa: CASSLPRTSSNEQFF
cdr3_nt: TGTGCCAGCAGCTTACCCAGGACTAGTTCGAATGAGCAGTTCTTC
v_call: TRBV7-8
clone_size: NA
d_call: TRBD2
j_call: TRBJ2-1

cdr3_aa: CASSKQGANGNQPQHF
cdr3_nt: TGTGCCAGTAGTAAACAGGGGGCGAATGGCAATCAGCCCCAGCATTTT
v_call: TRBV19
clone_size: NA
d_call: TRBD1
j_call: TRBJ1-5

cdr3_aa: CASSPGTGGPYQPQHF
cdr3_nt: TGTGCCAGCTCACCCGGGACAGGGGGCCCTTATCAGCCCCAGCATTTT
v_call: TRBV18
clone_size: NA
d_call: TRBD1
j_call: TRBJ1-5

cdr3_aa: CASSVFASGGAAGETQYF
cdr3_nt: TGTGCCAGCAGCGTATTCGCAAGCGGGGGGGCGGCGGGAGAGACCCAGTACTTC
v_call: TRBV9
clone_size: NA
d_call: TRBD2
j_call: TRBJ2-5

cdr3_aa: CASSSRGATGELFF
cdr3_nt: TGTGCCAGTAGTTCACGGGGGGCCACCGGGGAGCTGTTTTTT
v_call: TRBV19
clone_size: NA
d_call: NA
j_call: TRBJ2-2

cdr3_aa: CASSLYGTGGLYEQYF
cdr3_nt: TGTGCCAGCAGCTTGTACGGGACAGGAGGCCTCTACGAGCAGTACTTC
v_call: TRBV5-8
clone_size: NA
d_call: TRBD1
j_call: TRBJ2-7

cdr3_aa: CASSFRTLGLSGYGYTF
cdr3_nt: TGTGCCAGCAGTTTTAGGACCCTTGGGCTCAGCGGCTATGGCTACACCTTC
v_call: TRBV28
clone_size: NA
d_call: NA
j_call: TRBJ1-2

cdr3_aa: CATGITGSGEQFF
cdr3_nt: TGTGCCACGGGGATTACAGGGTCAGGGGAGCAGTTCTTC
v_call: TRBV10-3
clone_size: NA
d_call: NA
j_call: TRBJ2-1

cdr3_aa: CASRGTGVTYEQYF
cdr3_nt: TGTGCCAGCAGGGGGACAGGAGTTACCTACGAGCAGTACTTC
v_call: TRBV6-5
clone_size: few
d_call: TRBD1
j_call: TRBJ2-7

cdr3_aa: CASSQSYEQYF
cdr3_nt: TGTGCCAGCAGCCAATCATACGAGCAGTACTTC
v_call: TRBV3-1/TRBV3-2
clone_size: NA
d_call: NA
j_call: TRBJ2-7

cdr3_aa: CASSFRRLGTNEKLFF
cdr3_nt: TGCGCCAGCAGCTTCCGGCGCTTAGGCACTAATGAAAAACTGTTTTTT
v_call: TRBV5-1
clone_size: NA
d_call: NA
j_call: TRBJ1-4

cdr3_aa: CASSLVQDSPGNTIYF
cdr3_nt: TGCGCCAGCAGCTTGGTTCAGGACAGCCCTGGAAACACCATATATTTT
v_call: TRBV5-1
clone_size: once
d_call: NA
j_call: TRBJ1-3

cdr3_aa: CASMAGLVVSEQFF
cdr3_nt: TGTGCCAGTATGGCGGGACTAGTCGTGAGTGAGCAGTTCTTC
v_call: TRBV19
clone_size: NA
d_call: TRBD2
j_call: TRBJ2-1

cdr3_aa: CSVGDSQETQYF
cdr3_nt: TGCAGCGTCGGGGACAGCCAAGAGACCCAGTACTTC
v_call: TRBV29-1
clone_size: once
d_call: TRBD1
j_call: TRBJ2-5

cdr3_aa: CSVERTSGGEQFF
cdr3_nt: TGCAGCGTTGAGAGGACTAGCGGGGGAGAGCAGTTCTTC
v_call: TRBV29-1
clone_size: NA
d_call: TRBD2
j_call: TRBJ2-1

cdr3_aa: CASSTLPGQGATNEKLFF
cdr3_nt: TGTGCCAGTAGTACCCTCCCGGGACAGGGGGCAACTAATGAAAAACTGTTTTTT
v_call: TRBV19
clone_size: NA
d_call: TRBD1
j_call: TRBJ1-4

cdr3_aa: CASSPRWWGQGDSPLHF
cdr3_nt: TGTGCCAGCAGCCCTCGGTGGTGGGGACAGGGGGATTCACCCCTCCACTTT
v_call: TRBV3-1/TRBV3-2
clone_size: few
d_call: TRBD1
j_call: TRBJ1-6

cdr3_aa: CSVLWQDLSYEQYF
cdr3_nt: TGCAGCGTTCTTTGGCAGGACCTCTCCTACGAGCAGTACTTC
v_call: TRBV29-1
clone_size: NA
d_call: NA
j_call: TRBJ2-7

cdr3_aa: CASSQRSGGYTDTQYF
cdr3_nt: TGTGCCAGCAGCCAACGTAGCGGGGGATACACAGATACGCAGTATTTT
v_call: TRBV11-3
clone_size: once
d_call: TRBD2
j_call: TRBJ2-3

cdr3_aa: CASSPQETQYF
cdr3_nt: TGTGCCAGCTCACCGCAAGAGACCCAGTACTTC
v_call: TRBV18
clone_size: NA
d_call: NA
j_call: TRBJ2-5

cdr3_aa: CASSFGRFNHQPQHF
cdr3_nt: TGTGCCAGCAGTTTTGGGCGTTTTAACCATCAGCCCCAGCATTTT
v_call: TRBV28
clone_size: NA
d_call: NA
j_call: TRBJ1-5

cdr3_aa: CASRTGADGYTF
cdr3_nt: TGTGCCAGCAGGACAGGGGCGGATGGCTACACCTTC
v_call: TRBV6-5
clone_size: NA
d_call: TRBD1
j_call: TRBJ1-2

cdr3_aa: CTSRISCMETQYF
cdr3_nt: TGCACCAGCAGGATAAGCTGTATGGAGACCCAGTACTTC
v_call: TRBV1
clone_size: NA
d_call: NA
j_call: TRBJ2-5

cdr3_aa: CATSRPSQGANQPQHF
cdr3_nt: TGTGCCACCAGCAGACCCTCACAGGGGGCGAATCAGCCCCAGCATTTT
v_call: TRBV15
clone_size: NA
d_call: TRBD1
j_call: TRBJ1-5

cdr3_aa: CASSLAAGGPGTYEQYF
cdr3_nt: TGCGCCAGCAGCTTGGCAGCGGGGGGGCCGGGGACCTACGAGCAGTACTTC
v_call: TRBV5-1
clone_size: once
d_call: TRBD2
j_call: TRBJ2-7

cdr3_aa: CASSQVGTRQLNEKLFF
cdr3_nt: TGTGCCAGCAGCCAAGTCGGCACCCGACAGCTCAATGAAAAACTGTTTTTT
v_call: TRBV14
clone_size: NA
d_call: NA
j_call: TRBJ1-4

cdr3_aa: CATQGENTEAFF
cdr3_nt: TGTGCCACACAGGGAGAGAACACTGAAGCTTTCTTT
v_call: TRBV2
clone_size: NA
d_call: NA
j_call: TRBJ1-1